This T cell receptor (beta chain) was profiled in a study of cytomegalovirus exposure and HLA in healthy donors. Study-wide findings and caveats: Some TCR beta chains (around 160 of them) were listed as cytomegalovirus-associated. A later analysis reportedly found fewer N-insertions in an Asian-associated ancestry cluster than the approximately 670-donor mean. Earlier findings revealed that most TCR beta V segments proved productive either about 87% or about 30% of the time. Sequencing had likely introduced a cluster of highly shared sequence variants as an artifact.

This CDR3 spans 13 amino acids. Per the germline V gene, CDR1 is SGHTA and CDR2 is FQGNSA. Note on this clone: Its antigen is not known. Relative to the germline gene, one junction end is altered; a read error may explain this.

PCR involved 60 Vbeta and 13 Jbeta primers. Measured with immunoSEQ multiplex PCR; TCRdb has only the in-frame clones, and not every one. Found here are 55,000 to 65,000 clones, about 69% of them singletons; the top ten hold about 7%. This sequence originates from a man in his thirties or forties in good health and CMV-seropositive. V usage is TRBV7-2 and J usage is TRBJ1-1, with D perhaps matching TRBD1 (6 bases). Sequenced material: PBMCs. The CDR3 DNA follows: TGTGCCAGCAGCTTAAACAGGGTGACTGAAGCTTCCTTT. This codes for CASSLNRVTEASF.